The next 13 T cell receptor beta chains were all read from a single sample in a study of blood T cell repertoires in COVID-19. Generated by immunoSEQ multiplex PCR, the TCRdb table keeps only in-frame clones and is missing some. The data show some 260,000 clones, about 87% seen once. The sample comprised peripheral blood. These receptors were collected from a woman aged 70 to 79 with COVID-19, enrolled during active disease.

The chain employs TRBV28 and TRBJ1-4; possible D gene TRBD1, 6 bases. CDR1 and CDR2 from the germline V gene are MDHEN and SYDVKM. Trimming cost V 2 bases and J 8 bases, with 12 bases left between them. The CDR3 length is 14 residues. The DNA of the CDR3 is TGTGCCAGCAGTTTACGCGGGGGCCAGGAAAAACTGTTTTTT. Its translation: CASSLRGGQEKLFF.

This chain joins TRBV19 and TRBJ1-2; TRBD1 aligns across 10 bases. Germline CDR1 and CDR2: LNHDA and SQIVND (reference sequence). The V gene end was trimmed by 4 bases and the J gene end by 6 bases; junction bases not matched to a gene: 5. The CDR3 contains 14 residues. CDR3 region: CASSTTGGVHGYTF. For the CDR3, the DNA is TGTGCCAGTAGTACGACAGGGGGCGTCCATGGCTACACCTTC.

This rearrangement joins TRBV6-2 or TRBV6-3 to TRBJ1-4; 7 bases are a match to TRBD1. The CDR3 runs to 16 residues. The V gene's germline CDR1 is MNHEY and CDR2 SVGEGT. J was trimmed by 4 bases and V by 5 bases; bases with no gene match: 10. Written as DNA, the CDR3 is TGTGCCAGCAGTAGTATTCCGGGACAGCATAATGAAAAACTGTTTTTT. Its protein is CASSSIPGQHNEKLFF.

This clone was seen once. The chain combines TRBV4-2 with TRBJ2-2; perhaps TRBD2 as D (5 bases). The CDR3 loop spans 16 amino acids. The germline gives CDR1 LGHNA, CDR2 YNFKEQ. V was shortened by 0 bases and J by 3 bases, with 11 bases between the two germline ends. Here the CDR3 DNA reads TGTGCCAGCAGCCAAGATGACGCGAGGGACACCGGGGAGCTGTTTTTT. Its translation is CASSQDDARDTGELFF.

The chain is built from TRBV4-3 and TRBJ2-5, with 7 positions matching TRBD1. The CDR3 runs to 13 residues. CDR1 is LGHNA, CDR2 YSLEER, per germline. V gave up 0 bases and J gave up 7 bases; unmatched junction bases: 2. The CDR3 coding sequence is TGCGCCAGCAGCCAAGAGACAGGGACGACCCAGTACTTC. This gives the protein CASSQETGTTQYF.

CDR3 nucleotides: TGTGCCAGCAGTGTCACAGGGTCGGACTATGGCTACACCTTC. Amino acid sequence: CASSVTGSDYGYTF. V gene TRBV25-1 combines with J gene TRBJ1-2; tentative D call: TRBD1 (6 bases). Germline CDR1 is MGHDK and CDR2 is SYGVNS. V lost 4 bases to trimming and J lost 3 bases, with 12 bases between them. This CDR3 has 14 residues.

The chain employs TRBV6-1 and TRBJ1-3; D ambiguous. Germline loops: CDR1 MNHNS, CDR2 SASEGT. V shed 3 bases and J shed 0 bases, with 12 bases lying between them. The CDR3 sequence is 16 residues long. The CDR3 reads CASSDPGLHSGNTIYF. CDR3 nucleotides: TGTGCCAGCAGTGACCCTGGACTGCACTCTGGAAACACCATATATTTT.

The genes are TRBV18 and TRBJ2-5, with a weak D call TRBD1 (5 bases). The germline V and J ends were trimmed by 1 base and 5 bases, with 14 bases remaining between them. This CDR3 has 15 residues. The germline V gene encodes CDR1 KGHSH and CDR2 LQKENI. CDR3 sequence: CASSPRTGGRETQYF. The CDR3 DNA reads TGTGCCAGCTCACCACGTACAGGCGGCAGGGAGACCCAGTACTTC.

V and J are TRBV7-2 and TRBJ1-5; D uncertain. The V gene's germline CDR1 is SGHTA and CDR2 FQGNSA. With 1 base removed from V and 4 bases from J, the gap between germline ends came to 5 bases. This CDR3 has 13 amino acids. Here the CDR3 reads CASSLGRNQPQHF. CDR3 sequence (DNA): TGTGCCAGCAGCTTAGGGAGGAATCAGCCCCAGCATTTT.

V usage is TRBV9 and J usage is TRBJ1-1; a possible D gene is TRBD1 (6 bases). V was clipped by 4 bases and J by 0 bases, with 13 bases between them. CDR3 length: 15 amino acids. Germline V CDR1 and CDR2: SGDLS, YYNGEE. The CDR3 loop is CASSSYREMNTEAFF. In DNA, the CDR3 is TGTGCCAGCAGCTCATACAGGGAAATGAACACTGAAGCTTTCTTT. Full variable domain (outside the CDR3, taken from reference TRBV9 and TRBJ1-1): DSGVTQTPKHLITATGQRVTLRCSPRSGDLSVYWYQQSLDQGLQFLIQYYNGEERAKGNILERFSAQQFPDLHSELNLSSLELGDSALYFCASSSYREMNTEAFFGQGTRLTVV.

The chain is built from TRBV5-1 and TRBJ2-6; 7 nucleotides match TRBD1. V gave up 4 bases and J gave up 2 bases; unmatched junction bases: 9. Per the germline V gene, CDR1 is SGHRS and CDR2 is YFSETQ. This CDR3 is built from 17 residues. The CDR3 protein is CASSQQLQGTGANVLTF. CDR3 in DNA: TGCGCCAGCAGCCAGCAATTACAGGGGACTGGGGCCAACGTCCTGACTTTC.

V gene TRBV4-3 combines with J gene TRBJ1-4, with 8 positions matching TRBD1. This CDR3 region has 17 residues. V lost 0 bases, J lost 6 bases, and 9 bases stayed unmatched. Germline V lookup: CDR1 LGHNA, CDR2 YSLEER. CDR3 amino acids: CASSQDSGGQGYEKLFF. CDR3 nucleotide sequence: TGCGCCAGCAGCCAAGATTCCGGCGGACAGGGCTATGAAAAACTGTTTTTT.

The V and J genes are TRBV5-6 and TRBJ1-5, with D possibly matching TRBD1 (5 bases). V shed 4 bases and J shed 0 bases, with 11 bases lying between them. Germline V gene data show CDR1 as SGHDT and CDR2 as YYEEEE. The CDR3 is 15 residues long. This CDR3 is CASSKGLLSNQPQHF. For the CDR3, the DNA is TGTGCCAGCAGCAAGGGACTTCTTAGCAATCAGCCCCAGCATTTT.